This T cell receptor beta chain was found in a study of PD-1 blockade in classical Hodgkin lymphoma. Study-level results: By C4D1 there was a significant rise in CD4+ TCR diversity but not in CD8+ TCR diversity.

The assay was immunoSEQ multiplex PCR, and TCRdb's table has in-frame clones only and misses some. The sample includes roughly 100,000 clones, approximately 89% of them seen just once. Trimming took off 3 bases at V and 0 bases at J, with 9 bases between the two ends. This CDR3 is 16 amino acids long. CDR1 LNHDA and CDR2 SQIVND come from the germline V gene (reference sequence). About this clone itself: What it recognizes is unknown.

Time point specified: cycle 4 day 1 (C4D1), after five to seven weeks of nivolumab. Each patient's relapse followed autologous stem cell transplantation, and brentuximab vedotin exposure varied. Sequenced material: peripheral blood mononuclear cells (PBMCs), taken before the fourth cycle of nivolumab. The rearrangement uses TRBV19 and TRBJ2-6; a possible D gene is TRBD2 (5 bases). The receptor was derived from a human donor with classical Hodgkin lymphoma. The CDR3 spells CASSIYAGSGANVLTF. The CDR3 DNA is TGTGCCAGTAGTATCTACGCGGGCTCTGGGGCCAACGTCCTGACTTTC.